The 10 T cell receptor beta chains reported below all come from one sample, sequenced in a study of T cells after yellow fever vaccination. MiXCR, run by TCRdb on the 5' RACE reads, gives a single entry per CDR3 protein. The sample yields approximately 550,000 distinct CDR3 sequences, roughly 21% seen once. The sample here was PBMCs, taken 15 days after the yellow fever booster vaccination. Source of these receptors: a young man who received the YFV17D yellow fever vaccine.

CDR3 amino acids: CASSPTGTLSYEQYF. The CDR3 DNA sequence: TGTGCCAGCAGCCCCACCGGGACACTCTCCTACGAGCAGTACTTC. The chain joins TRBV6-2 or TRBV6-3 to TRBJ2-7; D might be TRBD1 (6 bases). Trimming stripped 6 bases from V and 0 bases from J, with 15 bases between. Germline V CDR1 and CDR2: MNHEY, SVGEGT. This CDR3 has 15 residues.

This clonotype has ten or more counts. The CDR3 here is CASSGGSRYEQYF. In DNA, the CDR3 is TGTGCCAGCAGTGGCGGGAGTCGGTACGAGCAGTACTTC. V usage is TRBV27 and J usage is TRBJ2-7; 7 bases map to TRBD2. The CDR3 runs to 13 residues. CDR1 and CDR2 (germline): MNHEY, SMNVEV (reference sequence). V trimming: 5 bases; J trimming: 4 bases; junction bases outside the gene matches: 5.

A few counts support this clonotype. V and J are TRBV20-1 and TRBJ2-4; 12 positions agree with TRBD2. Looked up from germline, CDR1 is DFQATT and CDR2 is SNEGSKA (reference sequence). The V and J ends lost 2 bases and 0 bases, in that order; junction bases with no gene match: 5. The CDR3 runs 17 residues. CDR3 sequence (DNA): TGCAGTGCTAGACTAGCGGGAGGGTCCCTAGCCAAAAACATTCAGTACTTC. It yields the protein CSARLAGGSLAKNIQYF.

This clonotype was observed at least ten times. The chain has TRBV20-1 and TRBJ2-1; tentative D call: TRBD1 (5 bases). CDR1 is DFQATT, CDR2 SNEGSKA, per germline (reference sequence). The CDR3 consists of 14 residues. V was trimmed by 1 base and J by 6 bases, leaving 13 bases between them. CDR3 bases: TGCAGTGCTAGAGTAGGACCCCAGGGCAATGAGCAGTTCTTC. It translates to CSARVGPQGNEQFF.

The chain combines TRBV27 with TRBJ2-2; D is undetermined. V was clipped by 6 bases and J by 5 bases, with 7 bases between them. CDR3 length equals 12 residues. CDR1 and CDR2 from the germline V gene are MNHEY and SMNVEV (reference sequence). The CDR3 coding sequence is TGTGCCAGCAGGAAGTATACCGGGGAGCTGTTTTTT. This translates into CASRKYTGELFF.

This clonotype came up a few times. The V gene is TRBV5-1, the J gene TRBJ2-3, with TRBD2 matching 7 bases. Trimming removed 4 bases from V and 5 bases from J; junction bases left unmatched: 13. The CDR3 has 16 residues. Germline assignment: CDR1 SGHRS and CDR2 YFSETQ. CDR3 sequence: CASSPKAGEVGDTQYF. For the CDR3, the DNA is TGCGCCAGCAGCCCCAAGGCGGGAGAGGTGGGAGATACGCAGTATTTT.

This clonotype has a handful of counts. Germline is not matched at one junction end, which may reflect a read error. In nucleotides, the CDR3 is TGTGCCAGCAGCTTCTGGGACAGGGGCTACCAGCAGTACTTC. Its protein is CASSFWDRGYQQYF. J is TRBJ2-7 and V is TRBV5-6; TRBD1 matches at 10 bases. The CDR3 length is 14 residues. The germline V gene has CDR1 SGHDT and CDR2 YYEEEE.

DNA of the CDR3: TGTGCCAGCAGCTCTCCGACAGGCTCCTACGAGCAGTACTTC. This translates into CASSSPTGSYEQYF. The rearrangement joins TRBV7-2 to TRBJ2-7; a weak D match, TRBD1 (6 bases). Germline V CDR1 and CDR2: SGHTA, FQGNSA. This CDR3 contains 14 residues. Trimming shortened V by 4 bases and J by 0 bases, and 10 bases separated the two germline ends.

The chain recombines TRBV29-1 with TRBJ1-1; D is ambiguous. Germline loops: CDR1 SQVTM, CDR2 ANQGSEA. Trimming removed 7 bases from V and 5 bases from J, with 14 bases in between. This CDR3 region has 12 residues. CDR3 in amino acids: CSGMTVGTEAFF. The DNA of the CDR3 is TGCAGCGGGATGACCGTAGGGACTGAAGCTTTCTTT.

This chain links TRBV12-3 or TRBV12-4 with TRBJ2-3; TRBD2 aligns across 12 bases. This CDR3 spans 21 amino acids. Germline trimming cut 1 base from V and 1 base from J; bases unmatched to any gene: 15. The CDR3 sequence is CASSLEGSTGTSGWGTDTQYF. CDR3 in DNA: TGTGCCAGCAGTTTAGAGGGCAGCACCGGGACTAGCGGGTGGGGCACAGATACGCAGTATTTT.